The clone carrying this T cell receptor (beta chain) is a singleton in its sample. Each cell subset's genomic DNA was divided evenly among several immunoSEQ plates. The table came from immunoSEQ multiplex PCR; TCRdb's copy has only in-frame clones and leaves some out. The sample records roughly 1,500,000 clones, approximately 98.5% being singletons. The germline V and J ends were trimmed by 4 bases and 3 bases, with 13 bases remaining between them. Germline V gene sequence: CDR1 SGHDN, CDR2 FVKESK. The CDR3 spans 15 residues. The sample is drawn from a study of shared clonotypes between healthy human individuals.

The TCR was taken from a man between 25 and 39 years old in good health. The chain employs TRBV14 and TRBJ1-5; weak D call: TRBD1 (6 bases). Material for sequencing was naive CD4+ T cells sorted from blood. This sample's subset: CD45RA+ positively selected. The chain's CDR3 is CASSLGGGDNQPQHF. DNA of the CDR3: TGTGCCAGCAGCCTAGGGGGGGGAGACAATCAGCCCCAGCATTTT.